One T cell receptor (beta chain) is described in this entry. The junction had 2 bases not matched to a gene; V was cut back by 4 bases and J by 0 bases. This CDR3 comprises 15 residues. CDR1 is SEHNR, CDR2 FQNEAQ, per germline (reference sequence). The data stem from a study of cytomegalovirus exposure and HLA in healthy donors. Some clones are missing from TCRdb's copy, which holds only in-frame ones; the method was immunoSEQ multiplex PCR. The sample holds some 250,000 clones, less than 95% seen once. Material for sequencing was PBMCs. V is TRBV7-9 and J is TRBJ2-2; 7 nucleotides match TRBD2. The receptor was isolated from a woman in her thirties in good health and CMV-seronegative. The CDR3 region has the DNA TGTGCCAGCAGCTCCCGGGGGGCGAACACCGGGGAGCTGTTTTTT. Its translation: CASSSRGANTGELFF.